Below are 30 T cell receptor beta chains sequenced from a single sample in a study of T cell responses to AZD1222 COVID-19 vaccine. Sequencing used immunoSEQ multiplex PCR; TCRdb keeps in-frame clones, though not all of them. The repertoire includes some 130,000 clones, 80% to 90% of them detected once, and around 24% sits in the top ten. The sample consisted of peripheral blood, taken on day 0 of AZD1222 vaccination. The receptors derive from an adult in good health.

This CDR3 is CASSYPGTSETQYF. The CDR3 nucleotides read TGTGCCAGCAGCTACCCCGGGACTAGTGAGACCCAGTACTTC. The rearrangement uses TRBV11-2 and TRBJ2-5, with 8 bases aligning to TRBD2. Germline V lookup: CDR1 SGHAT, CDR2 FQNNGV. V was clipped by 4 bases and J by 5 bases; unmatched bases: 6. The CDR3 is 14 amino acids.

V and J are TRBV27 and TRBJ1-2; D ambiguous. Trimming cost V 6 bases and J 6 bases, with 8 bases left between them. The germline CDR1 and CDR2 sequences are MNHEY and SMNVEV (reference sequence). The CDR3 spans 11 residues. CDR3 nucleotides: TGTGCCAGCAGCGGTGTAGATGGCTACACCTTC. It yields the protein CASSGVDGYTF.

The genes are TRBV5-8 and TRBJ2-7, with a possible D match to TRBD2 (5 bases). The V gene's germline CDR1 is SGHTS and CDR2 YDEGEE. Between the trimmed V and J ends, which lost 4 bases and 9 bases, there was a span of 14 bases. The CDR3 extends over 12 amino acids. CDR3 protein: CASSTSGVGQYF. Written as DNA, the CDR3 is TGTGCCAGCAGCACCTCCGGGGTAGGGCAGTACTTC.

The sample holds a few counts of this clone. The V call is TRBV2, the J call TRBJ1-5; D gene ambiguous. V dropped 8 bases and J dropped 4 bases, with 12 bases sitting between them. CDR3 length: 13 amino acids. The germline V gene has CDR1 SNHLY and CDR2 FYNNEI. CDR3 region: CASVMGPNQPQHF. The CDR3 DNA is TGTGCCAGCGTAATGGGCCCAAATCAGCCCCAGCATTTT. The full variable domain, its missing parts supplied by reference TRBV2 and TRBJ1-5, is EPEVTQTPSHQVTQMGQEVILRCVPISNHLYFYWYRQILGQKVEFLVSFYNNEISEKSEIFDDQFSVERPDGSNFTLKIRSTKLEDSAMYFCASVMGPNQPQHFGDGTRLSIL.

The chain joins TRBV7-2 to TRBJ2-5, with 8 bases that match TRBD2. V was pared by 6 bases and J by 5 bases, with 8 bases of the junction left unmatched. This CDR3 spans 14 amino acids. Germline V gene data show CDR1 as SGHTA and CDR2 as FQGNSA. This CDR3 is CASRKRGPRETQYF. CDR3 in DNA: TGTGCCAGCAGGAAGCGGGGGCCCAGGGAGACCCAGTACTTC.

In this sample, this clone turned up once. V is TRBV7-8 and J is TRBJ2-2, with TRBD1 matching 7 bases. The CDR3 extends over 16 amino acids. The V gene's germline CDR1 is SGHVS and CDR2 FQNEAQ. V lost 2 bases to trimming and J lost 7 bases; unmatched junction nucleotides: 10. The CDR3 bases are TGTGCCAGCAGCTTAACTCAAGGGGGCGCGAACGGGGAGCTGTTTTTT. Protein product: CASSLTQGGANGELFF.

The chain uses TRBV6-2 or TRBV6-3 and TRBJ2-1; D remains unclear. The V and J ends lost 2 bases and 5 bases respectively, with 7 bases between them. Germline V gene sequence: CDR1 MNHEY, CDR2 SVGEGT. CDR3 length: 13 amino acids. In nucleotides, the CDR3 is TGTGCCAGCAGTTACGTACAAAACAATGAGCAGTTCTTC. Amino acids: CASSYVQNNEQFF.

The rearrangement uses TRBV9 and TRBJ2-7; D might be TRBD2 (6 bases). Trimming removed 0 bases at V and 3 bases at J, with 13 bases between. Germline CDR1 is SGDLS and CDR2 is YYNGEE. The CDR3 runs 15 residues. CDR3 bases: TGTGCCAGCAGCGTAGCTCTCGGGGGAGTCTACGAGCAGTACTTC. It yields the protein CASSVALGGVYEQYF. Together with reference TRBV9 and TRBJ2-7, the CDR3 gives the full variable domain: DSGVTQTPKHLITATGQRVTLRCSPRSGDLSVYWYQQSLDQGLQFLIQYYNGEERAKGNILERFSAQQFPDLHSELNLSSLELGDSALYFCASSVALGGVYEQYFGPGTRLTVT.

The CDR3 region has the DNA TGTGCCAGCAGCCAAGATCTGCGGGGCGAGCAGTACTTC. Amino acids: CASSQDLRGEQYF. This chain links TRBV3-1 (or the pseudogene TRBV3-2) with TRBJ2-7, with a tentative D call TRBD2 (6 bases). V was pared by 0 bases and J by 6 bases, with 9 bases between. Germline values: CDR1 LGHDT, CDR2 YNNKEL (reference sequence). This CDR3 is built from 13 residues.

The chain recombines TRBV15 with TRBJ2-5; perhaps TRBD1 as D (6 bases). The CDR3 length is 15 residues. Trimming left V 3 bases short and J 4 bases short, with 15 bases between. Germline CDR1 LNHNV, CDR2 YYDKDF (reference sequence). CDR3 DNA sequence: TGTGCCACCAGCAGGACAGGAGGAGTGGGAGAGACCCAGTACTTC. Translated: CATSRTGGVGETQYF.

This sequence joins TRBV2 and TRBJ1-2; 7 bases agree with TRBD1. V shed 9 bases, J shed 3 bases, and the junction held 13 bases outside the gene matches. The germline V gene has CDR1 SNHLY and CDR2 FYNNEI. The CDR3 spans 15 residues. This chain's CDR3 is CASTKTGDSHYGYTF. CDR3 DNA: TGTGCCAGTACCAAGACGGGGGACAGCCACTATGGCTACACCTTC.

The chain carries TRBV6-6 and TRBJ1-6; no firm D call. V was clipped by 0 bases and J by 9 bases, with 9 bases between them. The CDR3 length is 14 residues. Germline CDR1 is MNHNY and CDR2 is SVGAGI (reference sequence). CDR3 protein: CASSYSGYFSPLHF. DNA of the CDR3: TGTGCCAGCAGTTACTCGGGCTATTTTTCACCCCTCCACTTT.

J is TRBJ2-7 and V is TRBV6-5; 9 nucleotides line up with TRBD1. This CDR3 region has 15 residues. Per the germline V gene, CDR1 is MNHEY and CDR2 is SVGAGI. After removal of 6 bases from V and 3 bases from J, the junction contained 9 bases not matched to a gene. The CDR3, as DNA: TGTGCCAGCAGCCCCTCCGGGACAGGGAGCTACGAGCAGTACTTC. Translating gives CASSPSGTGSYEQYF.

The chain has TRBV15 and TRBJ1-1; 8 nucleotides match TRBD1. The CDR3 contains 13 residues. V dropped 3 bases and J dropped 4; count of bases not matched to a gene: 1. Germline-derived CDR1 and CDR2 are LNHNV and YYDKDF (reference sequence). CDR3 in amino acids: CATSSQGATEAFF. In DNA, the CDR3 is TGTGCCACCAGCAGCCAGGGGGCCACTGAAGCTTTCTTT.

The CDR3 bases are TGTGCCAGCAGTTCGGGACGGTACACTGAAGCTTTCTTT. It is translated as CASSSGRYTEAFF. This chain links TRBV28 with TRBJ1-1, with D possibly matching TRBD1 (5 bases). This CDR3 region has 13 residues. CDR1 and CDR2 from the germline V gene are MDHEN and SYDVKM. V gave up 4 bases and J gave up 3 bases, with 9 bases separating them.

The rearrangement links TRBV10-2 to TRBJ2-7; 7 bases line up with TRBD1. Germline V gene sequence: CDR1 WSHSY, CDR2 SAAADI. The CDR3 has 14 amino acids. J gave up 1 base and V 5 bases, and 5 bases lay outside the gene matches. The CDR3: CASSPGTVSYEQYF. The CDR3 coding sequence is TGCGCCAGCAGTCCCGGGACAGTTTCCTACGAGCAGTACTTC.

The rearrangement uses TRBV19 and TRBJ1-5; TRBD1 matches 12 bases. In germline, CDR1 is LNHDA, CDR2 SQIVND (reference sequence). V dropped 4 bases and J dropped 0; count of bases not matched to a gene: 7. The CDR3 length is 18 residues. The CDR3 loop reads CASSRGDRGRGSNQPQHF. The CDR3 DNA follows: TGTGCCAGTAGTAGGGGGGACAGGGGGCGCGGTAGCAATCAGCCCCAGCATTTT.

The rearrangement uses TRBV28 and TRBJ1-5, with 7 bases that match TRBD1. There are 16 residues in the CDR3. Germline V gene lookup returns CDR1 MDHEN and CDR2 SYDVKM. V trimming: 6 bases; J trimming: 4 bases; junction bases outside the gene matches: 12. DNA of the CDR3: TGTGCCAGCAGCCCCCGTTCAGGGGGGGGGAATCAGCCCCAGCATTTT. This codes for CASSPRSGGGNQPQHF.

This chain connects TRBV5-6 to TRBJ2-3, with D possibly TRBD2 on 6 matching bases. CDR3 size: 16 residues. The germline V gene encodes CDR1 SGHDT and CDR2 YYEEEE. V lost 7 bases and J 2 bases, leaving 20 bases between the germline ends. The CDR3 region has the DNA TGTGCCAGCGAGTCCCAACTAGCCTTGGCCACAGATACGCAGTATTTT. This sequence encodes CASESQLALATDTQYF.

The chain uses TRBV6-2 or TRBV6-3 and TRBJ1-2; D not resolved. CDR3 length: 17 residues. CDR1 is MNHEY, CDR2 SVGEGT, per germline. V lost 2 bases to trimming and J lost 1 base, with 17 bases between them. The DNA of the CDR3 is TGTGCCAGCAGTTACAAGGGCCGACCAAAGAATAACTATGGCTACACCTTC. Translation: CASSYKGRPKNNYGYTF.

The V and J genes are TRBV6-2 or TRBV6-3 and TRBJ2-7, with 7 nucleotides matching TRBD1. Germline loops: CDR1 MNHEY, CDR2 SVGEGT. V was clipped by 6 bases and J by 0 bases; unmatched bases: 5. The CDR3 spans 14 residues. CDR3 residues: CASSQQGPSYEQYF. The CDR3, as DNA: TGTGCCAGCAGCCAACAGGGGCCCTCCTACGAGCAGTACTTC.

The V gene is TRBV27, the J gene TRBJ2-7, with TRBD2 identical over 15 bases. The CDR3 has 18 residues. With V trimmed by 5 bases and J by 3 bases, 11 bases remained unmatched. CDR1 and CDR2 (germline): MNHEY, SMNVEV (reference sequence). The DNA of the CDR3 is TGTGCCAGCAGTCCCGGGACTAGCGGGGGGAGCAAGTACTACGAGCAGTACTTC. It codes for CASSPGTSGGSKYYEQYF.

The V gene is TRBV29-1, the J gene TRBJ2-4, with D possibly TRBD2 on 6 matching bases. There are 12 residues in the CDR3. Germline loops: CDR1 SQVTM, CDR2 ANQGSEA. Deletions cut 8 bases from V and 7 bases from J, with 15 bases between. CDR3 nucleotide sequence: TGCAGCCCTCTTGGGGGGAACAACATTCAGTACTTC. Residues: CSPLGGNNIQYF.

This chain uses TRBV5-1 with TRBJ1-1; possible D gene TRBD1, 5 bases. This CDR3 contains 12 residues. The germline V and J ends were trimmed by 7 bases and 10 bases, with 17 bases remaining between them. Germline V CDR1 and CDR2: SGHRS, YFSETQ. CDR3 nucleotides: TGCGCCAGCTCACCGGGAGGGGCTGCAGCTTTCTTT. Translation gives CASSPGGAAAFF.

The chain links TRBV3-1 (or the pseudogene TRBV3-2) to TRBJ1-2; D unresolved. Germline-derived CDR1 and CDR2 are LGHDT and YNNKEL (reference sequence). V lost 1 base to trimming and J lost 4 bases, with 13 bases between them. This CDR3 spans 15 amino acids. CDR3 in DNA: TGTGCCAGCAGCCAAGCAGGCAGGAAGGCCTATGGCTACACCTTC. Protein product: CASSQAGRKAYGYTF.

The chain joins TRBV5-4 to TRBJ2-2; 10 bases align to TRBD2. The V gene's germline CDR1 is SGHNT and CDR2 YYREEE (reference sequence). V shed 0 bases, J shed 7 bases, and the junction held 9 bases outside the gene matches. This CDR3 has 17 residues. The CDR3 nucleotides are TGTGCCAGCAGCTTGGGTCCATCTAGCGGGGGTGACGGGGAGCTGTTTTTT. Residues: CASSLGPSSGGDGELFF.

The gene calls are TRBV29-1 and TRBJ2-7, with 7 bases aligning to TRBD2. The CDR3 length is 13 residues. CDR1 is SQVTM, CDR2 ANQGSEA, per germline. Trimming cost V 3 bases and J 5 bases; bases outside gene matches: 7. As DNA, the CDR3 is TGCAGCGTTGACGCGGGGGAAGGCCACGAGCAGTACTTC. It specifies CSVDAGEGHEQYF.

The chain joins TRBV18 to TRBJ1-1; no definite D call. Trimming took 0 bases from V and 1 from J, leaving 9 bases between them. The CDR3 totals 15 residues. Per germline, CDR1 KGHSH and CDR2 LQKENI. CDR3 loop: CASSPPAGSNTEAFF. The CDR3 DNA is TGTGCCAGCTCACCACCGGCCGGGTCGAACACTGAAGCTTTCTTT.

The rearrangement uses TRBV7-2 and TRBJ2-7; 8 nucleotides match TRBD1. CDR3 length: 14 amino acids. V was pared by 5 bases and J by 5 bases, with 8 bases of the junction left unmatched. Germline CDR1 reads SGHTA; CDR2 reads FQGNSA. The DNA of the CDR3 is TGTGCCAGCAGCCCGCAGACAGGGGCCAACGAGCAGTACTTC. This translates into CASSPQTGANEQYF.

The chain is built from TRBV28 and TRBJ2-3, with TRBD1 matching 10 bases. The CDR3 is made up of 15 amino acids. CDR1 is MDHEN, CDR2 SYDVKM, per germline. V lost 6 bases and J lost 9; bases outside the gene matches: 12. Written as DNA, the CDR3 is TGTGCCAGCAGGCCAGGGACAGGGGACCCTGGGACGCAGTATTTT. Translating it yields CASRPGTGDPGTQYF.